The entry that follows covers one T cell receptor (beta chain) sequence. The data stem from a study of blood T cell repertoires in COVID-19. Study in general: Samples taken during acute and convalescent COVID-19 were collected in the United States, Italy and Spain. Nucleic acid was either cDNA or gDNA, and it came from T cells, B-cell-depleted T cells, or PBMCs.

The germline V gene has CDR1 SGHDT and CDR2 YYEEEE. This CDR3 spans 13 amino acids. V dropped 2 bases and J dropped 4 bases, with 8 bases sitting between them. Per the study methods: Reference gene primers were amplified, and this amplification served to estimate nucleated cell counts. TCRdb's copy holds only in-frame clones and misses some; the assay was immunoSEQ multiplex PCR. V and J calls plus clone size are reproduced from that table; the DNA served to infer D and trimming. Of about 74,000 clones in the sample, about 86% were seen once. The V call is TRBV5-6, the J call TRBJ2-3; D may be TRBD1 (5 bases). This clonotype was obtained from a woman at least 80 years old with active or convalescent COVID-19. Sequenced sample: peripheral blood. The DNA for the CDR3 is TGTGCCAGCAGCTTCAGGGCTCCAGATACGCAGTATTTT. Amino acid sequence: CASSFRAPDTQYF.